The 5 T cell receptor beta chains below come from one sample, sequenced in a study of radiotherapy plus CTLA-4 blockade in lung cancer. This table comes from immunoSEQ multiplex PCR, and its TCRdb copy is limited to in-frame clones, with some not included. The sample shows about 120,000 clones, 78% of them seen only once. Source: peripheral blood, taken from a patient treated with radiotherapy plus ipilimumab. These receptors all stem from a human donor with non-small cell lung cancer who had a partial response to radiotherapy plus ipilimumab.

This rearrangement joins TRBV11-2 to TRBJ1-2; 7 bases map to TRBD1. Germline V lookup: CDR1 SGHAT, CDR2 FQNNGV. The CDR3 is 15 residues long. V was clipped by 2 bases and J by 0 bases; unmatched bases: 3. The CDR3 DNA reads as TGTGCCAGCAGCTTAACAGGGGATTCTAACTATGGCTACACCTTC. Translation gives CASSLTGDSNYGYTF.

The V and J genes are TRBV6-5 and TRBJ2-5, with unresolved D. Judging by the DNA end, TRBJ2-7 fits better; the J call may be wrong. The CDR3 spans 13 residues. Germline-derived CDR1 and CDR2 are MNHEY and SVGAGI. CDR3 amino acids: CASSPPQRREQYF. CDR3 coding DNA: TGTGCCAGCAGTCCGCCCCAGAGGCGCGAGCAGTACTTC.

The chain has TRBV5-1 and TRBJ1-5; D remains unclear. Per germline, CDR1 SGHRS and CDR2 YFSETQ. The CDR3 runs to 15 residues. The V and J ends lost 3 bases and 0 bases respectively, with 10 bases between them. The CDR3 sequence: CASSSFGDSNQPQHF. In DNA form, the CDR3 reads TGCGCCAGCAGCTCCTTCGGGGATAGCAATCAGCCCCAGCATTTT.

The rearrangement uses TRBV28 and TRBJ2-2, with 9 bases lining up with TRBD2. The junction had 10 bases not matched to a gene; V was cut back by 2 bases and J by 0 bases. This CDR3 spans 19 amino acids. Germline assignment: CDR1 MDHEN and CDR2 SYDVKM. CDR3 nucleotide sequence: TGTGCCAGCAGTTTAATCCCCGCGGGAGGGCCCGCGAACACCGGGGAGCTGTTTTTT. Translating it yields CASSLIPAGGPANTGELFF.

The J gene is TRBJ2-1, the V gene TRBV6-5; maybe TRBD1 (6 bases). Trimming removed 5 bases at V and 5 bases at J, with 10 bases between. The CDR3 spans 13 residues. Germline CDR1 reads MNHEY; CDR2 reads SVGAGI. CDR3 residues: CASSVQGDNEQFF. The CDR3 nucleotides read TGTGCCAGCAGTGTACAGGGAGACAATGAGCAGTTCTTC.